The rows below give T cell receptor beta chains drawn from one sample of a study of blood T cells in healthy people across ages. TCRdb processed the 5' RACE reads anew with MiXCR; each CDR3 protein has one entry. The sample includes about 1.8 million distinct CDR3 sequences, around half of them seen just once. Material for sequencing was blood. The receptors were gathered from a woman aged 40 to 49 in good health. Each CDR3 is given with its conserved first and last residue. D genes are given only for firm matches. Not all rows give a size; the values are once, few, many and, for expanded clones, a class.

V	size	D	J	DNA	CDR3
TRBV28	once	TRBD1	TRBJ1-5	TGTGCCAGCAGTCTGGACAGGGGGCGCGTCAATCAGCCCCAGCATTTT	CASSLDRGRVNQPQHF
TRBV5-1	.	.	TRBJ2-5	TGCGCCAGCAGCATCAGTTTCGAGACCCAGTACTTC	CASSISFETQYF
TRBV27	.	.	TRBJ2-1	TGTGCCAGCAGTTCGCCGGGTCCCAGGGAGCAGTTCTTC	CASSSPGPREQFF
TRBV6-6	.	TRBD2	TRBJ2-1	TGTGCCAGCAGTTACTTCCCCTCTGCGGGAGGGCGGAATGAGCAGTTCTTC	CASSYFPSAGGRNEQFF
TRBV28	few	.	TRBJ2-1	TGTGCCAGCAGTCCCCCTCGGACGGGTTACAATGAGCAGTTCTTC	CASSPPRTGYNEQFF
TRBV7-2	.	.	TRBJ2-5	TGTGCCAGCAGCCCCGAGACGGGACGGTCCGGAGAGACCCAGTACTTC	CASSPETGRSGETQYF
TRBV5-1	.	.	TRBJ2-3	TGCGCCAGCAGCTTGAGATGGACCACAGATACGCAGTATTTT	CASSLRWTTDTQYF
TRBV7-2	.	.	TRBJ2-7	TGTGCCAGCAGCCTCGAGACGGAACTAGCCCTGTACTTC	CASSLETELALYF
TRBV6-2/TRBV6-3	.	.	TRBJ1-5	TGTGCCAGCAGTTACATCAGGGGTCATCAGCCCCAGCATTTT	CASSYIRGHQPQHF
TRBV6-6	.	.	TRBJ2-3	TGTGCCAGCAGGAGCTCAGGAGCGAACTCAGATACGCAGTATTTT	CASRSSGANSDTQYF
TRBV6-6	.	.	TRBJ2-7	TGTGCCAGCAGCTTCACAGGGTACAAGGCCTCCTACGAGCAGTACTTC	CASSFTGYKASYEQYF
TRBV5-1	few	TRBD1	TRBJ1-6	TGCGCCAGCAGCGCACAGGGGGCGAGTTCACCCCTCCACTTT	CASSAQGASSPLHF
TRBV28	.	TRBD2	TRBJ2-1	TGTGCCAGCAGTTTACGTCAAGGGACTAGGAGGGCGGATGAGCAGTTCTTC	CASSLRQGTRRADEQFF
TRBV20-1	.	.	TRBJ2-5	TGCAGTGCGACGGAACCAGGGGTAACGACGGAGACCCAGTACTTC	CSATEPGVTTETQYF